The clone carrying this TCR beta chain has only one observation. The V and J ends lost 4 bases and 3 bases, in that order; junction bases with no gene match: 7. CDR1 is SNHLY, CDR2 FYNNEI, per germline. The CDR3 runs to 18 residues. This specimen comes from a study of STAT5B mutations in CD4+ large granular lymphocyte leukemia. Study in general: Among healthy donors, a particular HLA allele went with more CDR3 'QG' motifs.

Control samples were healthy donors' buffy coats. Repertoires were generated with immunoSEQ multiplex PCR, while TCRdb's copy carries only in-frame clones and drops some. Of roughly 40,000 clones in the sample, around 86% are singletons; the top ten hold about 3%. Source material: CD4+ T cells from blood buffy coats. This sequence was found in a human donor in good health. The rearrangement uses TRBV2 and TRBJ2-6, with TRBD1 matching over 12 bases. The CDR3 sequence is CASSAVGTGGFGANVLTF. The CDR3 DNA reads TGTGCCAGCAGTGCGGTTGGGACAGGGGGCTTTGGGGCCAACGTCCTGACTTTC.